This T cell receptor (beta chain) came from a study of blood T cells in healthy people across ages. This clonotype has only a few counts. The CDR3 has 14 residues. CDR1 SGHTA and CDR2 FQGTGA come from the germline V gene. The germline V and J ends were trimmed by 1 base and 6 bases, with 12 bases remaining between them. A second 7 to 11 cycle PCR used barcoded and J-beta primers. TCRdb passed the 5' RACE reads through MiXCR, listing each CDR3 protein once. The table records about 730,000 distinct CDR3 sequences, 35% to 45% of them present only once. The chain uses TRBV7-3 and TRBJ1-2; no reliable D call. The clonotype originates from a woman aged 60-75 years in good health. Sequencing was done on a sample of blood. The CDR3 DNA is TGTGCCAGCAGCTTAATAGGGCAGGAGGATGGCTACACCTTC. This codes for CASSLIGQEDGYTF.